The TCR beta chain under discussion was sequenced for a study of cytomegalovirus exposure and HLA in healthy donors. The study's findings and limits: Reportedly, cytomegalovirus status was diagnosed with high sensitivity and specificity. Fewer N-insertions (relative to the roughly 670-donor mean) were reportedly seen in an Asian-associated ancestry cluster in a later analysis.

Losses at the gene ends were 4 bases for V and 1 base for J; bases not matched to a gene: 2. Germline CDR1 reads SGHVS; CDR2 reads FQNEAQ. The CDR3 consists of 15 residues. A multiplex PCR was run with 60 Vbeta primers and 13 Jbeta primers. Libraries were prepared by immunoSEQ multiplex PCR; TCRdb keeps only in-frame clonotypes and omits some of them. This sample lists 30,000 to 35,000 clones; its ten largest clones have under 6%. In regard to this clone: Its antigen is still unknown.

The specimen was PBMCs. The chain uses TRBV7-8 and TRBJ2-7; 12 bases fit TRBD2. The sequence came from a middle-aged woman in good health and CMV-seropositive. CDR3 region: CASSWTSGTSYEQYF. CDR3 DNA sequence: TGTGCCAGCAGCTGGACTAGCGGGACGTCCTACGAGCAGTACTTC. The entire variable domain, with the rest obtained from reference TRBV7-8 and TRBJ2-7, is as follows: GAGVSQSPRYKVAKRGQDVALRCDPISGHVSLFWYQQALGQGPEFLTYFQNEAQLDKSGLPSDRFFAERPEGSVSTLKIQRTQQEDSAVYLCASSWTSGTSYEQYFGPGTRLTVT.